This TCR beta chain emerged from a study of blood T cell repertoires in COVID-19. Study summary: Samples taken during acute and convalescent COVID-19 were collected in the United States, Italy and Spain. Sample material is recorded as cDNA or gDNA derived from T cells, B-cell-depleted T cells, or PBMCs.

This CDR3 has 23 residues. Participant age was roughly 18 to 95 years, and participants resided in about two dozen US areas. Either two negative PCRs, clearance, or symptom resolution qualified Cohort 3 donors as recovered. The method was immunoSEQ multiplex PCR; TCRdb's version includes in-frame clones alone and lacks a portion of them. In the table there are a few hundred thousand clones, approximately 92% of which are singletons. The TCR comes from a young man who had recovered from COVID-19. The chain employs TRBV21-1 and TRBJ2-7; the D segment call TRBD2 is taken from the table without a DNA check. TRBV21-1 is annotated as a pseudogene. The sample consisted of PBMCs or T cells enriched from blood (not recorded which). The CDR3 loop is CASSPPPGTSGFPNPPSSYEQYF. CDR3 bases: TGTGCCAGCAGTCCTCCGCCCGGGACTAGCGGGTTCCCCAATCCCCCAAGCTCCTACGAGCAGTACTTC.